Here is one T cell receptor beta chain with its context. What it binds is unknown. Germline V gene data show CDR1 as MNHEY and CDR2 as SVGAGI. The CDR3 contains 18 residues. The source of the sample is a study of blood T cells in healthy people across ages. Study results and limitations: Roughly linear age-related decline in beta diversity appeared, significant by age 40.

Together with a sample-barcoded 5' primer, a J-beta primer mix was included in a second PCR lasting about 7 to 11 cycles. Carrying 12 random nucleotides, a template-switch adaptor labeled each individual cDNA molecule. TCRdb re-called the 5' RACE reads with MiXCR, one entry per CDR3 protein. This table has roughly 500,000 distinct CDR3 sequences, around 24% appearing once. These data are also associated with another study on T cells of mothers and their children.

The source of this sequence is a boy between 10 and 17 years old in good health. This chain links TRBV6-5 with TRBJ2-5; TRBD2 agrees at 7 bases. The DNA end lines up better with TRBJ2-7; the J call may be wrong. What was sequenced was blood. The DNA for the CDR3 is TGTGCCAGCAGTTACTGTTTAGTGAGGTGGGAGGGCCCTTACGAGCAGTACTTC. Translation gives CASSYCLVRWEGPYEQYF.